This T cell receptor (beta chain) emerged from a study of T cell responses to AZD1222 COVID-19 vaccine. Study-wide points: Reportedly, nearly half of unique spike TCRs recognized epitopes outside B.1.351/B.1.1.7 mutations. No day 14 peak samples; only post-peak repertoires were characterized.

Sequencing used immunoSEQ multiplex PCR; TCRdb keeps in-frame clones, though not all of them. The sample includes about 120,000 clones, more than 80% seen only once; the top ten take 4.2%. Regarding this clone: Its specificity is unknown.

Germline CDR1 SNHLY, CDR2 FYNNEI. Trimming shortened V by 11 bases and J by 5 bases, and 18 bases separated the two germline ends. The length of the CDR3 is 13 residues. The sequencing used peripheral blood, collected 28 days after the second dose of the MenACWY control vaccine. This clonotype originated in an adult who received the MenACWY meningococcal vaccine as a control. V usage is TRBV2 and J usage is TRBJ1-2; D perhaps matches TRBD1 (6 bases). The CDR3 bases are TGTGCCGAACTACAGGGATTTGGGTATGGCTACACCTTC. This encodes CAELQGFGYGYTF.